Listed below are T cell receptor beta chains from one sample, sequenced in a study of Graves' ophthalmopathy and Graves' hyperthyroidism. TCRdb used MiXCR to reprocess the multiplex PCR reads, holding one entry per CDR3 protein. The sample includes approximately 210,000 distinct CDR3 sequences, under 30% of them seen just once. Sequenced: peripheral blood. All receptors derive from a man aged 50 or older with Graves' ophthalmopathy. Both conserved end residues are part of each CDR3. D genes are given only for firm matches. A row's size may be missing; if present it is once, few, many or a size class.

d_call: NA
v_call: TRBV3-1
clone_size: many
j_call: TRBJ1-1
cdr3_nt: TGTGCCAGCTCTGCGGACACGACGAACACTGAAGCTTTCTTT
cdr3_aa: CASSADTTNTEAFF

d_call: NA
v_call: TRBV19
clone_size: many
j_call: TRBJ2-2
cdr3_nt: TGTGCCAGTAGTATCCAGGGTTTCGACACCGGGGAGCTGTTTTTT
cdr3_aa: CASSIQGFDTGELFF

d_call: TRBD1
v_call: TRBV5-1
clone_size: NA
j_call: TRBJ1-1
cdr3_nt: TGCGCCAGCAGCTTATTGACAGGGACCACTGAAGCTTTCTTT
cdr3_aa: CASSLLTGTTEAFF

d_call: NA
v_call: TRBV2
clone_size: many
j_call: TRBJ2-5
cdr3_nt: TGTGCCAGCAGTGAAGCGTCTCTTTCCGGGGAGACCCAGTACTTC
cdr3_aa: CASSEASLSGETQYF

d_call: TRBD2
v_call: TRBV12-3/TRBV12-4
clone_size: many
j_call: TRBJ2-2
cdr3_nt: TGTGCCAGCACCATTAGCGGGAGCGGTCTCGGCACCGGGGAGCTGTTTTTT
cdr3_aa: CASTISGSGLGTGELFF

d_call: NA
v_call: TRBV28
clone_size: many
j_call: TRBJ1-1
cdr3_nt: TGTGCCAGCAGTTCTGAGATTAGTGGGCCCGGAGCTTTCTTT
cdr3_aa: CASSSEISGPGAFF

d_call: TRBD1
v_call: TRBV14
clone_size: many
j_call: TRBJ2-7
cdr3_nt: TGTGCCAGCAGCCAGGGACAGGGTGCGGGAGAGCAGTACTTC
cdr3_aa: CASSQGQGAGEQYF

d_call: TRBD1
v_call: TRBV28
clone_size: many
j_call: TRBJ1-1
cdr3_nt: TGTGCCAGCAGTTACCTCGACAGGGTCGACACTGAAGCTTTCTTT
cdr3_aa: CASSYLDRVDTEAFF

d_call: NA
v_call: TRBV6-1
clone_size: many
j_call: TRBJ2-2
cdr3_nt: TGTGCCAGCAGAGCCGGGACAAGAAACACCGGGGAGCTGTTTTTT
cdr3_aa: CASRAGTRNTGELFF

d_call: TRBD2
v_call: TRBV20-1
clone_size: many
j_call: TRBJ2-7
cdr3_nt: TGCAGTGCTTTACGGGAGGGCCACCTAAACGAGCAGTACTTC
cdr3_aa: CSALREGHLNEQYF

d_call: TRBD1
v_call: TRBV6-1
clone_size: few
j_call: TRBJ1-2
cdr3_nt: TGTGCCAGCAGTGAAACAGACAGGGTCCATGGCTACACCTTC
cdr3_aa: CASSETDRVHGYTF

d_call: TRBD1
v_call: TRBV5-1
clone_size: NA
j_call: TRBJ2-2
cdr3_nt: TGCGCCAGCAGCTCCGGGACAGGACTGAACACCGGGGAGCTGTTTTTT
cdr3_aa: CASSSGTGLNTGELFF

d_call: TRBD1
v_call: TRBV6-1
clone_size: NA
j_call: TRBJ1-5
cdr3_nt: TGTGCCAGCAGGTCGGACAGGGATGGGCCCCAGCATTTT
cdr3_aa: CASRSDRDGPQHF

d_call: TRBD2
v_call: TRBV6-1
clone_size: NA
j_call: TRBJ2-5
cdr3_nt: TGTGCCAGCAGTGGCCCGGGGGGCCAAGAGACCCAGTACTTC
cdr3_aa: CASSGPGGQETQYF

d_call: NA
v_call: TRBV7-8
clone_size: many
j_call: TRBJ1-6
cdr3_nt: TGTGCCAGCAGCCCCACCGGGAGGCAGGGAGTTTCACCCCTCCACTTT
cdr3_aa: CASSPTGRQGVSPLHF

d_call: NA
v_call: TRBV6-5
clone_size: few
j_call: TRBJ2-7
cdr3_nt: TGTGCCAGCAGTTACTCGTGGCTTTACGAGCAGTACTTC
cdr3_aa: CASSYSWLYEQYF